There are a few counts of the clone carrying this T cell receptor (beta chain). This CDR3 has 15 residues. Unmatched junction bases numbered 5, after V lost 1 base and J lost 3 bases. Germline-derived CDR1 and CDR2 are MGHRA and YSYEKL. The entry originates in a study of spatial heterogeneity in lung cancer. TCRdb used MiXCR to reprocess the 5' RACE reads, holding one entry per CDR3 protein. The sample lists about 56,000 distinct CDR3 sequences, about 8% occurring once. Indicated time point: sample taken at primary tumor resection. Unsorted tumor, nontumor lung tissue or cryopreserved PBMC supplied the whole RNA.

V and J are TRBV4-1 and TRBJ2-7, with 8 bases identical to TRBD1. Material: PBMCs, obtained at surgery. This TCR derives from a female donor with early-stage non-small cell lung cancer. The CDR3 nucleotides are TGCGCCAGCAGCCAAGTGGAGACAGGGGTCTACGAGCAGTACTTC. It translates to CASSQVETGVYEQYF.